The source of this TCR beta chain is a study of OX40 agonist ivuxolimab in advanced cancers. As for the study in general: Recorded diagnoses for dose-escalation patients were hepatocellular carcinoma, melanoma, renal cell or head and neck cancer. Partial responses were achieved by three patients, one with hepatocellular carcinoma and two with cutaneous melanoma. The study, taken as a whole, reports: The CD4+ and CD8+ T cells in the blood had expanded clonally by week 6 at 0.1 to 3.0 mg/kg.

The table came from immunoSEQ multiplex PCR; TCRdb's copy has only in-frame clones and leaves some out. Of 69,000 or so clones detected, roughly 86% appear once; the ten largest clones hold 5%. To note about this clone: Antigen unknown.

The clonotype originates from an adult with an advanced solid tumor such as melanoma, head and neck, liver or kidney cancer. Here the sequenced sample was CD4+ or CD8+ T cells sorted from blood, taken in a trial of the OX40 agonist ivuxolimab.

CDR3 sequence reads: CASSLVNAAGELFF. The CDR3 region has the DNA TGTGCCAGCAGCTTAGTTAACGCGGCCGGGGAGCTGTTTTTT. The chain is built from TRBV7-2 and TRBJ2-2; D unresolved. The CDR3 extends over 14 amino acids. Germline V CDR1 and CDR2: SGHTA, FQGNSA. V lost 1 base to trimming and J lost 6 bases, with 9 bases between them.